Below, 9 T cell receptor beta chains from the same sample are listed, as sequenced in a study of shared clonotypes between healthy human individuals. Method: immunoSEQ multiplex PCR; TCRdb's copy keeps in-frame clones and lacks some. This table has roughly 170,000 clones, around 63% appearing once. The sequenced sample consisted of memory CD4+ T cells sorted from blood. Subset specified: CD45RA-negative fraction. The receptors were sampled from a young man in good health.

The rearrangement uses TRBV2 and TRBJ2-1, with 10 nucleotides matching TRBD2. V dropped 6 bases and J dropped 5; count of bases not matched to a gene: 4. Germline CDR1 is SNHLY and CDR2 is FYNNEI. The CDR3 runs 14 residues. CDR3 loop: CASSWTSGDNEQFF. CDR3 sequence (DNA): TGTGCCAGCAGCTGGACTAGCGGTGACAATGAGCAGTTCTTC.

CDR3 region: CASSEGGAGNQPQHF. The CDR3 bases are TGTGCCAGCAGTGAGGGGGGGGCGGGCAATCAGCCCCAGCATTTT. V and J are TRBV2 and TRBJ1-5, with a tentative D call TRBD1 (6 bases). CDR1 is SNHLY and CDR2 is FYNNEI in the germline V gene. CDR3 length equals 15 residues. V was clipped by 3 bases and J by 2 bases, with 11 bases between them.

DNA for the CDR3: TGTGCCAGCAGCTTACGCGGGGCGAATGAGCAGTTCTTC. Its protein product is CASSLRGANEQFF. The V and J genes are TRBV7-2 and TRBJ2-1; tentatively, D is TRBD2 (6 bases). Per the germline V gene, CDR1 is SGHTA and CDR2 is FQGNSA. V lost 2 bases to trimming and J lost 7 bases, with 9 bases between them. The CDR3 sequence is 13 residues long.

This clone was seen once. The rearrangement uses TRBV20-1 and TRBJ1-1; no definite D call. Germline CDR1 reads DFQATT; CDR2 reads SNEGSKA (reference sequence). The CDR3 is made up of 11 amino acids. V was cut by 7 bases and J by 2 bases, with 8 bases left in between. Here the CDR3 DNA reads TGCAGTGAGGAAATTAACACTGAAGCTTTCTTT. Its translation is CSEEINTEAFF.

In this sample, this clone turned up once. The CDR3 DNA follows: TGTGCCAGCAGCTCCCCGGGACTAGCGGTCTACGAGCAGTACTTC. It specifies CASSSPGLAVYEQYF. V usage is TRBV7-2 and J usage is TRBJ2-7, with TRBD2 identical over 11 bases. The V gene's germline CDR1 is SGHTA and CDR2 FQGNSA. V was clipped by 4 bases and J by 3 bases; unmatched bases: 5. The CDR3 is 15 amino acids. The variable domain in full, completed from reference TRBV7-2 and TRBJ2-7, reads GAGVSQSPSNKVTEKGKDVELRCDPISGHTALYWYRQSLGQGLEFLIYFQGNSAPDKSGLPSDRFSAERTGGSVSTLTIQRTQQEDSAVYLCASSSPGLAVYEQYFGPGTRLTVT.

The chain couples TRBV6-1 to TRBJ1-4; 7 nucleotides align to TRBD1. The V segment lost 6 bases and the J segment 2 bases; nucleotides outside the gene matches: 3. Germline V CDR1 and CDR2: MNHNS, SASEGT. The CDR3 is 14 residues long. CDR3 region: CASRQTGTNEKLFF. The CDR3, as DNA: TGTGCCAGCAGACAGACAGGGACTAATGAAAAACTGTTTTTT.

This clone was counted only a few times. Other DNA sequences in this specimen translate into the identical CDR3. V usage is TRBV7-9 and J usage is TRBJ2-1; 9 nucleotides align to TRBD2. This CDR3 comprises 16 residues. Germline assignment: CDR1 SEHNR and CDR2 FQNEAQ (reference sequence). V lost 2 bases and J lost 3; bases outside the gene matches: 5. The CDR3 DNA is TGTGCCAGCAGCTTATCGCTAGCGGGAAGCTACAATGAGCAGTTCTTC. It is translated as CASSLSLAGSYNEQFF.

This clone showed up just a few times. CDR3 DNA sequence: TGCGCCAGCAGCTCGGACAGGCAGCGCGAGCAGTACTTC. Amino acid sequence: CASSSDRQREQYF. This chain uses TRBV5-1 with TRBJ2-7; 7 nucleotides agree with TRBD1. In germline, CDR1 is SGHRS, CDR2 YFSETQ. Germline trimming cut 3 bases from V and 6 bases from J; bases unmatched to any gene: 6. The CDR3 spans 13 residues.

This clone came up once. The chain employs TRBV30 and TRBJ1-4, with D tentatively TRBD1 (6 bases). CDR3 length: 16 amino acids. CDR1 GTSNPN and CDR2 SVGIG come from the germline V gene (reference sequence). V lost 0 bases, J lost 6 bases, and 17 bases lay in between. CDR3 sequence reads: CAWSVFPPGVDEKLFF. In DNA form, the CDR3 reads TGTGCCTGGAGTGTATTCCCGCCAGGGGTAGATGAAAAACTGTTTTTT.